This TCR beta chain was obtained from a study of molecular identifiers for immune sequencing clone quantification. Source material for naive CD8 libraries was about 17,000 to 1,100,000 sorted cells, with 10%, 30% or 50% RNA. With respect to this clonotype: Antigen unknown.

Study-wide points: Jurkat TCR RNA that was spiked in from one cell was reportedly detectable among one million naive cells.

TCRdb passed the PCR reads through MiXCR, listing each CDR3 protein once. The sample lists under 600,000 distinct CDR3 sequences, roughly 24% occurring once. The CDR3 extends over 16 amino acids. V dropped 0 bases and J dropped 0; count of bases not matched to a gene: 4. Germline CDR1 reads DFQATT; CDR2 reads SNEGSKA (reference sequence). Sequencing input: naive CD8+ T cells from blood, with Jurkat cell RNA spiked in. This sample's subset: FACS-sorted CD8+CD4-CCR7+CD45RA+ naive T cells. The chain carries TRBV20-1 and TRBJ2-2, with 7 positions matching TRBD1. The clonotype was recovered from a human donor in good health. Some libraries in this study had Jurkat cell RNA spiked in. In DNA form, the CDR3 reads TGCAGTGCTAGAGATACCGACAGGGCGAACACCGGGGAGCTGTTTTTT. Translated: CSARDTDRANTGELFF.